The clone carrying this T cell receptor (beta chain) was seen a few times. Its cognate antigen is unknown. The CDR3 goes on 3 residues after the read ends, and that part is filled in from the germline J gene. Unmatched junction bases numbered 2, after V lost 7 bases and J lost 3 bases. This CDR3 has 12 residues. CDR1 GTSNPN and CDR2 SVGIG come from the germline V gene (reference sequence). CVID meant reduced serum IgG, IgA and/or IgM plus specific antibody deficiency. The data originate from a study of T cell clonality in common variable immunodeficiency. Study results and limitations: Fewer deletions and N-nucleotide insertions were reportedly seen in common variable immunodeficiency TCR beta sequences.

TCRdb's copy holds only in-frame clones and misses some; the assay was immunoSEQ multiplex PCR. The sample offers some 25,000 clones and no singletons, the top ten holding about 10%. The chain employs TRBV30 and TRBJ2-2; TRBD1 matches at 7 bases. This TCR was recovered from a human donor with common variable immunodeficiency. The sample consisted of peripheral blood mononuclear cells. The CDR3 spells CALTGYTGELFF. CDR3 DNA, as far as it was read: TGTGCCTTGACAGGGTACACCGGGGAG.